A selection of T cell receptor beta chains follows, all from one sample in a study of blood T cells in healthy people across ages. One entry per CDR3 protein results from TCRdb running MiXCR on the 5' RACE reads. Among about 1.1 million distinct CDR3 sequences listed, roughly two fifths were seen once. The specimen sequenced was blood. These receptors came from a man aged 18-30 years in good health. Each CDR3 is given without its conserved first and last residue.

V: TRBV7-3
J: TRBJ1-1
CDR3: ASSSQVNTEAF

V: TRBV15
J: TRBJ2-1
CDR3: ATSGDFEQF

V: TRBV12-3/TRBV12-4
J: TRBJ2-1
CDR3: ASSTTGGNNEQF

V: TRBV4-2
J: TRBJ2-1
CDR3: ASSQGRAGQF

V: TRBV7-2
J: TRBJ1-4
CDR3: ASSLAPATNEKLF

V: TRBV29-1
J: TRBJ2-2
CDR3: SADRGYDTGELF

V: TRBV4-2
J: TRBJ2-3
CDR3: ASSHPGSADMQY

V: TRBV4-3
J: TRBJ1-6
CDR3: ASSQVQGGNSPLH

V: TRBV7-2
J: TRBJ2-1
CDR3: ASSVGEYNEQF

V: TRBV12-3/TRBV12-4
J: TRBJ1-1
CDR3: ASSQGQAANTEAF